The sequence of this TCR beta chain was determined in a study of T cells expressing NK-cell markers. Study at large: The TCR beta repertoires originated in sorted CD3+CD56+NKG2C+, CD3+CD56+NKG2C- and CD3+CD56-NKG2C+ T cells. Broader study findings: Where several donors were concerned, these clonotypes also led the CD3+CD56-NKG2C+ fraction. Dominant NKG2C+ clonotypes accounted for roughly 1.0-7.0% of CD8+ T cells in about 6 donors.

Remarks on this clonotype: What it binds is unknown.

TCRdb reprocessed the 5' RACE reads, with one entry per CDR3 protein and no DNA. This table lists roughly 170,000 distinct CDR3 sequences. The sequence derives from a woman between 18 and 69 years old in good health. What was sequenced was blood T cells: a sorted CD56 or NKG2C T cell subset, CD4+ or CD8+ T cells, or bulk PBMC T cells (not recorded which).

CDR3 sequence reads: CASSPSGGVNTGELFF. V gene TRBV12-3 or TRBV12-4 combines with J gene TRBJ2-2; lacking DNA, the TRBD2 call made by TCRdb goes unchecked. This CDR3 is built from 16 residues.